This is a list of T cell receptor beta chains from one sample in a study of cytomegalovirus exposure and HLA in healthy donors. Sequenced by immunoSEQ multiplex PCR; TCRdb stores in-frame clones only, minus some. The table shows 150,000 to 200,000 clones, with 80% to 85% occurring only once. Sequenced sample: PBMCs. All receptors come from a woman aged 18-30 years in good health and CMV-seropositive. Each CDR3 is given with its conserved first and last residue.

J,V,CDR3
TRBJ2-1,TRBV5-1,CASSLAPEPNEQFF
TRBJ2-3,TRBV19,CATSGVLTDTQYF
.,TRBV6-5,CASSYSTPISYEQYF
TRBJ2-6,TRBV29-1,CSVEGGQGGPGANVLTF
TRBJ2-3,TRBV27,CASRGGPDTQYF
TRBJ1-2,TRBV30,CAWRSQGNYGYTF
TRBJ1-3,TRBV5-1,CASSLERVASSGSTIYF
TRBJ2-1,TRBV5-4,CASSPPGGIRNEQFF
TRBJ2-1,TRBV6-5,CASSLTSGLYNEQFF
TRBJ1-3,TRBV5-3,CARSLRTWPGSSGNTIYF
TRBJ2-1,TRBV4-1,CASSHTRAGSSYNEQFF
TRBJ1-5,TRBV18,CASSRPGQGGQPQHF
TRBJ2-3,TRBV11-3,CASSSLAGGQTDTQYF
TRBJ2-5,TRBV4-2,CASSQAQTSGGQGTQYF
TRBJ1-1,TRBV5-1,CASSRGQNTEAFF
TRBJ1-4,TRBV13,CASSLTGTGINEKLFF
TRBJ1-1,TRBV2,CARGDRRNTEAFF
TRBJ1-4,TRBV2,CARRQDRLNEKLFF
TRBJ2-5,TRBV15,CATSRDVGTGAETQYF
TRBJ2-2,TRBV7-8,CASSLGRIVGVTGELFF
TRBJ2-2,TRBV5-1,CASSPKSPGQGATGELFF
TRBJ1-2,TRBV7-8,CASSSIRNGYTF
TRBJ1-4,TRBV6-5,CASSYGSGKRLFF
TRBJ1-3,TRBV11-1,CASSLRTRSSGNTIYF
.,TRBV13,CASSLAGGETHEQYF
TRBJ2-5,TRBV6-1,CASAMGLLQETQYF
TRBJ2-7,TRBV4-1,CASSQDRQGSYEQYF
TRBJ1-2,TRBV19,CASSIWGTGHYGYTF
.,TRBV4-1,CASSQEVYLYEQYF
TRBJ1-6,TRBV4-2,CASSQEGSLDSPLHF
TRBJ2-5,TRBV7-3,CASSPGLAAHETQYF
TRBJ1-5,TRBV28,CAISGAAPNQPQHF
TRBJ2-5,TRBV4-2,CASSQRGGQPGEAQYF
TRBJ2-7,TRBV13,CASSPGTGGSYEQYF
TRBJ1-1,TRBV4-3,CASSQDVGGAGSNTEAFF
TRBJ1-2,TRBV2,CASSEDRGLYGYTF
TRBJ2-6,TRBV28,CASSSPTGILSSGANVLTF
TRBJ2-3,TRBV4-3,CASSQVLPLVGRTDTQYF
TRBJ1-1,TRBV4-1,CASSQRQDTEAFF
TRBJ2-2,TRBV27,CASRPQATGELFF
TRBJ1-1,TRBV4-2,CASSQLQGNTEAFF
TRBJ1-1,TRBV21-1,CASSRGQGVKDTEAFF
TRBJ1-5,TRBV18,CASSPGQGNNQPQHF
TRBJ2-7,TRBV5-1,CASSFSRGNEQYF
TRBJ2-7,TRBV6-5,CASSPLGRYEQYF
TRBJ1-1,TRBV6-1,CASSETRGTEAFF
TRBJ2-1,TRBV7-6,CASSPPGTEQFF
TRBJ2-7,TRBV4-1,CASSPAGASYEQYF
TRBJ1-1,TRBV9,CASSVGDRDNTEAFF
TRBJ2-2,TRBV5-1,CASSLDGGGTGELFF
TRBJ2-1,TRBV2,CASSISGYNEQFF
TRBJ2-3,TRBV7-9,CASSDRLAADTQYF
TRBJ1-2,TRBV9,CASSGGGHIVYGYTF
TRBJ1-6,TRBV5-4,CASSLAVQDNSPLHF
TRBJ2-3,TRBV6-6,CASSQGQLGTDTQYF
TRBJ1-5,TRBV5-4,CASSLGGDQPQHF
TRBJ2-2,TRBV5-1,CASSLGLNLNTGELFF
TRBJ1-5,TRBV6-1,CASSGKSGQGAGQPQHF
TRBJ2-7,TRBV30,CAWSVYRGDLLISSYEQYF
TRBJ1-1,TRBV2,CASRRAGLYAFF